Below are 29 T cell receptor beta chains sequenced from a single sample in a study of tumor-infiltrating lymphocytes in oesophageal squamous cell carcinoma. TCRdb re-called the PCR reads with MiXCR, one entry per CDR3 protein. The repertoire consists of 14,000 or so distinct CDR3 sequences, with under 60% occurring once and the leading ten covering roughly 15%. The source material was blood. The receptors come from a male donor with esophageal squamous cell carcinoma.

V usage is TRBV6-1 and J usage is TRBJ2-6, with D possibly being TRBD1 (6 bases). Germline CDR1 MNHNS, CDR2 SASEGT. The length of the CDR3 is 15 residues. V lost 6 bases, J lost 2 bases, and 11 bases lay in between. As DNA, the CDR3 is TGTGCCAGCAGCGTAGGGACACCTGGGGCCAACGTCCTGACTTTC. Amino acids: CASSVGTPGANVLTF.

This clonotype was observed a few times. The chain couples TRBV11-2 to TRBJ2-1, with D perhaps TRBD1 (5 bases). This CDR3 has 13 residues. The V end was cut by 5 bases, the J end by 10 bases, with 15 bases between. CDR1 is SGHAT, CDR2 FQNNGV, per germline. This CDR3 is CASSTIRVEEQFF. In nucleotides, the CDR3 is TGTGCCAGCAGCACGATCAGGGTTGAAGAGCAGTTCTTC.

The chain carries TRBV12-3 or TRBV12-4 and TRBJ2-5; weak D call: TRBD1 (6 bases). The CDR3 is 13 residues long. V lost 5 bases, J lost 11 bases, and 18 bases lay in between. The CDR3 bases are TGTGCCAGCAGTCCCCACACAGGGAATGAGCAGTACTTC. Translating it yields CASSPHTGNEQYF.

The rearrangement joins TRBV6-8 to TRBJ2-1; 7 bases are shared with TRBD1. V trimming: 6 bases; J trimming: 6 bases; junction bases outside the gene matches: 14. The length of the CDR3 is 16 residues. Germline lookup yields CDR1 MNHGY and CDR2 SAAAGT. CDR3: CASRTTGTAGLNEQFF. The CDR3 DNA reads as TGTGCCAGCAGAACAACCGGGACAGCTGGACTCAATGAGCAGTTCTTC.

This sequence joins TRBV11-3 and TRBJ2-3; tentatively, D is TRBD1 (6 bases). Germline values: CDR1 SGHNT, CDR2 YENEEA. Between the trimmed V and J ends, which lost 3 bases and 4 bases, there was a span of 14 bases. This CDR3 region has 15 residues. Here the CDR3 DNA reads TGTGCCAGCAGCTTCAGAAGGGGGAATGCAGATACGCAGTATTTT. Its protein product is CASSFRRGNADTQYF.

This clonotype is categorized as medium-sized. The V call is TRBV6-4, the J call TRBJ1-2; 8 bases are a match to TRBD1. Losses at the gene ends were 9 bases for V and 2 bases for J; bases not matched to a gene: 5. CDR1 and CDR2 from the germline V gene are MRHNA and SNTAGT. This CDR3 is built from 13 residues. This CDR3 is CARPRTGNYGYTF. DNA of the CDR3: TGTGCCAGACCCAGGACAGGGAACTATGGCTACACCTTC.

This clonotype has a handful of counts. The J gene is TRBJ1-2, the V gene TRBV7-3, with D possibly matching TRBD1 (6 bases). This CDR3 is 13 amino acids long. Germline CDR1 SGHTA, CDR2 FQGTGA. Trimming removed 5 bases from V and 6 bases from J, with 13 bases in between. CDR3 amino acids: CASSHTGFDGYTF. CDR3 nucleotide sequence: TGTGCCAGCAGCCACACAGGGTTCGATGGCTACACCTTC.

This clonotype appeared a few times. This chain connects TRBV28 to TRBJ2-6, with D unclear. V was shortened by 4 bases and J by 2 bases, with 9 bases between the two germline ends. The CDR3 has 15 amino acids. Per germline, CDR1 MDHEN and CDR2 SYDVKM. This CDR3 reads CASSSTKPGANVLTF. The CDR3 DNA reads TGTGCCAGCAGTTCAACAAAGCCTGGGGCCAACGTCCTGACTTTC. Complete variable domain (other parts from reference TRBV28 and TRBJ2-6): DVKVTQSSRYLVKRTGEKVFLECVQDMDHENMFWYRQDPGLGLRLIYFSYDVKMKEKGDIPEGYSVSREKKERFSLILESASTNQTSMYLCASSSTKPGANVLTFGAGSRLTVL.

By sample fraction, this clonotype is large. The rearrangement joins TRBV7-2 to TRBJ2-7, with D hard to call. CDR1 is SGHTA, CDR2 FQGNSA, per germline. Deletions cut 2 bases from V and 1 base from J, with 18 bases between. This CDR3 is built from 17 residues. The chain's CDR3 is CASSLLTAAFSSYEQYF. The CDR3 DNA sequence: TGTGCCAGCAGCTTACTGACGGCGGCCTTTTCATCCTACGAGCAGTACTTC. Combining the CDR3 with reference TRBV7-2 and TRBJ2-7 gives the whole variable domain GAGVSQSPSNKVTEKGKDVELRCDPISGHTALYWYRQSLGQGLEFLIYFQGNSAPDKSGLPSDRFSAERTGGSVSTLTIQRTQQEDSAVYLCASSLLTAAFSSYEQYFGPGTRLTVT.

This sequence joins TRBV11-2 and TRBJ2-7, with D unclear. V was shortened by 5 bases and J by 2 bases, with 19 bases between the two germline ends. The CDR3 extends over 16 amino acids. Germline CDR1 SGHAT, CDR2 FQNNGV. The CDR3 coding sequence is TGTGCCAGCAGCGCGGACCCTCTCATATCCCCCTACGAGCAGTACTTC. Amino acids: CASSADPLISPYEQYF.

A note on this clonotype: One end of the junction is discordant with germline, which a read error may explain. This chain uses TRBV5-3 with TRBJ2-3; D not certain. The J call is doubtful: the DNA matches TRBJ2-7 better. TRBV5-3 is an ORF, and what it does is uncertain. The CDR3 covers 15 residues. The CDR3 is CASSLDPLPSYEQYF. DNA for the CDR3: TGTGCCAGCAGCTTGGACCCTCTTCCCTCCTACGAGCAGTACTTC.

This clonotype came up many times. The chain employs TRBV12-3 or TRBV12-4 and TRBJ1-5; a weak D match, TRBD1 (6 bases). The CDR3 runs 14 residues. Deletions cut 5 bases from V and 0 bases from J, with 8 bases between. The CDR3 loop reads CASSADSSNQPQHF. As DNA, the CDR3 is TGTGCCAGCAGTGCGGACAGTAGCAATCAGCCCCAGCATTTT.

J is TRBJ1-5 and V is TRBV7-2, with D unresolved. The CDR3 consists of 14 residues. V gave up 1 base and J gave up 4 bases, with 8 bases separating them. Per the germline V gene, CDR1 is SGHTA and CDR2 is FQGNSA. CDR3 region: CASSLVRTNQPQHF. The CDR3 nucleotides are TGTGCCAGCAGCTTAGTCAGAACAAATCAGCCCCAGCATTTT.

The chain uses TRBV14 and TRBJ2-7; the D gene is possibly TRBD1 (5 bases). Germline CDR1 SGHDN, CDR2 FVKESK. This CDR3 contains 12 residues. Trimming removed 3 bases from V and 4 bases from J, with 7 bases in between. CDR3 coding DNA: TGTGCCAGCAGCCACGACAGATACGAGCAGTACTTC. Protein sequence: CASSHDRYEQYF.

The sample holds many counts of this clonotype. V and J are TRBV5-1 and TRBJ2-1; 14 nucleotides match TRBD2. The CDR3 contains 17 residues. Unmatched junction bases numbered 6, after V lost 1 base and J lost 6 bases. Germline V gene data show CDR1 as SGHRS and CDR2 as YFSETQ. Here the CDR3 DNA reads TGCGCCAGCAGCTTGTATGCGACTAGCGGGAGGGCCAATGAGCAGTTCTTC. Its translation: CASSLYATSGRANEQFF. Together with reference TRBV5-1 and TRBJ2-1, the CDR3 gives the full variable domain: KAGVTQTPRYLIKTRGQQVTLSCSPISGHRSVSWYQQTPGQGLQFLFEYFSETQRNKGNFPGRFSGRQFSNSRSEMNVSTLELGDSALYLCASSLYATSGRANEQFFGPGTRLTVL.

In nucleotides, the CDR3 is TGTGCCAGCAGCACCAGGGCCTGGTGGGTTTATTCCTACAATGAGCAGTTCTTC. It yields the protein CASSTRAWWVYSYNEQFF. The chain has TRBV11-2 and TRBJ2-1; the D gene is possibly TRBD1 (5 bases). Germline lookup yields CDR1 SGHAT and CDR2 FQNNGV. The CDR3 sequence is 18 residues long. Trimming took off 5 bases at V and 1 base at J, with 21 bases between the two ends.

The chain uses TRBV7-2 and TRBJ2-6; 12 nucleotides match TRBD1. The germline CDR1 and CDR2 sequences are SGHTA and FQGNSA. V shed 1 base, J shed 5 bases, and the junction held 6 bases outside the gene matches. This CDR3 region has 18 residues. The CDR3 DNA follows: TGTGCCAGCAGCTTAGGGGGGACAGGGGGCGAAAGGGCCAACGTCCTGACTTTC. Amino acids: CASSLGGTGGERANVLTF. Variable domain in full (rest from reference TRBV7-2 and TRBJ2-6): GAGVSQSPSNKVTEKGKDVELRCDPISGHTALYWYRQSLGQGLEFLIYFQGNSAPDKSGLPSDRFSAERTGGSVSTLTIQRTQQEDSAVYLCASSLGGTGGERANVLTFGAGSRLTVL.

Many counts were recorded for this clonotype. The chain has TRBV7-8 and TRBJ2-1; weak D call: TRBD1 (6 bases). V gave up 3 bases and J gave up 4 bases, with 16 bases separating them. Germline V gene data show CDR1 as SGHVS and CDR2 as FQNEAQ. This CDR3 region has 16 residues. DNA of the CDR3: TGTGCCAGCAGCTTCTACGCAACAGGGAAGTACAATGAGCAGTTCTTC. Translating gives CASSFYATGKYNEQFF.

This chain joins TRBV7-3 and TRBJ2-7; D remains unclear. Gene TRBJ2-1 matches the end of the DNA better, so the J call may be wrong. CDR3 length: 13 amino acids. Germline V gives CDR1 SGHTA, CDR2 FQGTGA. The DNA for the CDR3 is TGTGCCAGCAGCCCAGGAGTCTACAATGAGCAGTTCTTC. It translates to CASSPGVYNEQFF.

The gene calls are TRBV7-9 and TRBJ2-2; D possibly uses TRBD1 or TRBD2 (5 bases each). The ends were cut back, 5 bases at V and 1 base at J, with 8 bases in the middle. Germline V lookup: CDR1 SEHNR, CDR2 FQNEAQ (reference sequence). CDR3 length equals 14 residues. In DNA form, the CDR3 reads TGTGCCAGCAGCCTGGGACGGAACACCGGGGAGCTGTTTTTT. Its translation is CASSLGRNTGELFF.

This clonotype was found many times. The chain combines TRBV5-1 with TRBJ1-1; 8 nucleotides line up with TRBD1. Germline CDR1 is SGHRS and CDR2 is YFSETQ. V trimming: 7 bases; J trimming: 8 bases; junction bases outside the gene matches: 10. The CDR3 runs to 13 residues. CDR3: CASLGAGGKEAFF. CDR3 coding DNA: TGCGCCAGCCTTGGGGCAGGGGGCAAGGAAGCTTTCTTT.

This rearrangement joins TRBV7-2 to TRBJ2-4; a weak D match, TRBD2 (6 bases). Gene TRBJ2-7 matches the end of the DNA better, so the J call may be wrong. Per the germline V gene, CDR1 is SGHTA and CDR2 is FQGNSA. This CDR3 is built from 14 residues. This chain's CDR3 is CASSLAAGTHEQYF. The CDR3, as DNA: TGTGCCAGCAGCTTAGCGGCGGGAACCCACGAGCAGTACTTC.

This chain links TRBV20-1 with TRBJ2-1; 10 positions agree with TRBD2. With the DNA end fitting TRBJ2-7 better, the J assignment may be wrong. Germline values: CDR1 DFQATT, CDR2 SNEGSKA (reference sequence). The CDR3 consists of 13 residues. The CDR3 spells CSASLAGVGEQYF. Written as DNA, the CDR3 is TGCAGTGCTAGCCTAGCGGGAGTGGGGGAGCAGTACTTC.

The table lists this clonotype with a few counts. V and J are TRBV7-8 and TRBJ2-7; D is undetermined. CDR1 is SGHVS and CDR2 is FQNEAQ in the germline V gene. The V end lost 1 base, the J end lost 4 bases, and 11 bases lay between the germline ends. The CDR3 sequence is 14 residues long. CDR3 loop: CASSLGVFGYEQYF. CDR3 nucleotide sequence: TGTGCCAGCAGCTTAGGAGTGTTTGGGTACGAGCAGTACTTC.

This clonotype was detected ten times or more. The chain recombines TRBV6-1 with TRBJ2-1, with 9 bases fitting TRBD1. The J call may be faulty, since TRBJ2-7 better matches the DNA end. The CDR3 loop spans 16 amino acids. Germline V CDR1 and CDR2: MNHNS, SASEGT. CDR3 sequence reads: CASSDESRDRDYEQYF. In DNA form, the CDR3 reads TGTGCCAGCAGTGACGAGTCACGGGACAGGGACTACGAGCAGTACTTC.

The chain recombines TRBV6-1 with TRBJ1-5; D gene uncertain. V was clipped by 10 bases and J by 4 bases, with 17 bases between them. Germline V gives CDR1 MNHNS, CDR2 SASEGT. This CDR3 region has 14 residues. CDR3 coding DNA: TGTGCCACCACATCACTAGGAGGGAATCAGCCCCAGCATTTT. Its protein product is CATTSLGGNQPQHF.

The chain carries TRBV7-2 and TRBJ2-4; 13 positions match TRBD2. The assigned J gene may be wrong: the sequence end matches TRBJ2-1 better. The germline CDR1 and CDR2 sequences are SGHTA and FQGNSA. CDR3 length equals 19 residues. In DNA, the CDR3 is TGTGCCAGCAGCTTAAACGGGGGTACTAGCGGGAGGGCGGGTAATGAGCAGTTCTTC. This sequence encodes CASSLNGGTSGRAGNEQFF.

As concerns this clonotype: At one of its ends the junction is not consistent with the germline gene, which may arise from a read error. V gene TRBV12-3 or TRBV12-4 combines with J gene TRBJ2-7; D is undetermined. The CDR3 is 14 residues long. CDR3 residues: CASSSTETYSPLHF. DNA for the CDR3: TGTGCCAGCAGTTCGACCGAGACGTACTCACCCCTCCACTTC.

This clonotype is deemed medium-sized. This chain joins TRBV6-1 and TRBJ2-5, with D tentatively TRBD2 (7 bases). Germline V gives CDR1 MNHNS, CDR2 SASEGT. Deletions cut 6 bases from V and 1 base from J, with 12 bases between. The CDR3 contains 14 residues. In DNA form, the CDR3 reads TGTGCCAGCAGGGGGGGGGGCTCCCAAGAGACCCAGTACTTC. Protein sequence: CASRGGGSQETQYF.